Below are 23 T cell receptor beta chains sequenced from a single sample in a study of identical twins. One entry per CDR3 protein results from TCRdb running MiXCR on the 5' RACE reads. The sample records around 500,000 distinct CDR3 sequences, more than 13% being singletons. These same records also appear under a second study, on yellow fever vaccine responses in identical twins.

The sample consisted of CD4+ T cells sorted from blood. The receptors were sampled from a woman in her late teens or twenties in good health.

The genes are TRBV20-1 and TRBJ2-7, with TRBD2 identical over 10 bases. This CDR3 spans 13 amino acids. The trim removed 3 bases at V and 6 bases at J, leaving 5 bases unmatched. The germline gives CDR1 DFQATT, CDR2 SNEGSKA (reference sequence). Here the CDR3 DNA reads TGCAGTGCTAGTCTAGCGGGAGTATCCGAGCAGTACTTC. Protein product: CSASLAGVSEQYF.

This chain connects TRBV6-5 to TRBJ2-3; 10 bases map to TRBD2. The CDR3 consists of 16 residues. V was clipped by 0 bases and J by 6 bases; unmatched bases: 6. CDR1 MNHEY and CDR2 SVGAGI come from the germline V gene. The chain's CDR3 is CASSYSSGTSVDTQYF. The CDR3, as DNA: TGTGCCAGCAGTTACTCATCCGGGACTAGCGTGGATACGCAGTATTTT.

The chain uses TRBV6-2 or TRBV6-3 and TRBJ2-7, with 7 bases aligning to TRBD2. Germline V gene data show CDR1 as MNHEY and CDR2 as SVGEGT. Losses at the gene ends were 11 bases for V and 0 bases for J; bases not matched to a gene: 19. The CDR3 covers 17 residues. The CDR3 bases are TGTGCCGGAACCAATTTAAAAAAAGCGGGATACTCCTACGAGCAGTACTTC. Its protein is CAGTNLKKAGYSYEQYF.

The chain links TRBV7-2 to TRBJ2-3; maybe TRBD1 (5 bases). The CDR3 totals 14 residues. CDR1 and CDR2 (germline): SGHTA, FQGNSA. The V gene lost 5 bases and the J gene lost 6 bases, with 15 bases spanning the gap. The CDR3 protein is CASSPRVMLDTQYF. CDR3 nucleotide sequence: TGTGCCAGCAGCCCCAGGGTAATGCTTGATACGCAGTATTTT.

The rearrangement links TRBV24-1 to TRBJ2-2, with 9 bases identical to TRBD1. Per the germline V gene, CDR1 is KGHDR and CDR2 is SFDVKD. Trimming took 0 bases from V and 0 from J; bases not matched to a gene: 10. This CDR3 has 20 residues. The CDR3 is CATSDLGRWGQGSNTGELFF. For the CDR3, the DNA is TGTGCCACCAGTGATTTGGGGCGGTGGGGACAGGGCTCGAACACCGGGGAGCTGTTTTTT.

V usage is TRBV30 and J usage is TRBJ2-7; D might be TRBD1 (6 bases). V shed 5 bases and J shed 2 bases, with 19 bases lying between them. The CDR3 has 15 amino acids. Per the germline V gene, CDR1 is GTSNPN and CDR2 is SVGIG (reference sequence). The CDR3 reads CAWSHQGYYTYEQYF. CDR3 in DNA: TGTGCCTGGTCTCATCAGGGGTACTATACCTACGAGCAGTACTTC.

This clonotype was counted at least ten times. The chain has TRBV7-9 and TRBJ2-1; TRBD2 aligns across 13 bases. The CDR3 consists of 17 residues. In germline, CDR1 is SEHNR, CDR2 FQNEAQ (reference sequence). V shed 5 bases and J 10 bases; nucleotides not matched to a gene: 14. The CDR3, as DNA: TGTGCCAGCAGCATCCGCGCGGGACTAGCGGGGCTGGGAGAGCAGTTCTTC. Its translation: CASSIRAGLAGLGEQFF.

The chain recombines TRBV20-1 with TRBJ2-1, with a tentative D call TRBD1 (5 bases). V gave up 5 bases and J gave up 10 bases, with 12 bases separating them. The germline CDR1 and CDR2 sequences are DFQATT and SNEGSKA (reference sequence). This CDR3 has 11 amino acids. CDR3 region: CSAAGGQEQFF. The CDR3 coding sequence is TGCAGTGCTGCCGGCGGACAAGAGCAGTTCTTC.

This clonotype was counted a few times. The V and J genes are TRBV3-1 and TRBJ1-2, with 9 bases that match TRBD1. Germline V CDR1 and CDR2: LGHDT, YNNKEL (reference sequence). J lost 0 bases, V lost 8 bases, and 7 bases had no gene match. The CDR3 spans 15 residues. As DNA, the CDR3 is TGTGCCAGCGGACAACAGGGGGCAACTAACTATGGCTACACCTTC. This sequence encodes CASGQQGATNYGYTF.

The V call is TRBV11-3, the J call TRBJ2-1, with TRBD2 matching 13 bases. Germline-derived CDR1 and CDR2 are SGHNT and YENEEA. The CDR3 spans 17 residues. V was clipped by 5 bases and J by 1 base; unmatched bases: 5. The CDR3 DNA sequence: TGTGCCAGCAGCCGGACTAGCGGGAGTGGTTCCTACAATGAGCAGTTCTTC. Its translation is CASSRTSGSGSYNEQFF. Filled out from reference TRBV11-3 and TRBJ2-1, the complete variable domain reads EAGVVQSPRYKIIEKKQPVAFWCNPISGHNTLYWYLQNLGQGPELLIRYENEEAVDDSQLPKDRFSAERLKGVDSTLKIQPAELGDSAVYLCASSRTSGSGSYNEQFFGPGTRLTVL.

This clonotype was recorded a few times. The genes are TRBV7-6 and TRBJ2-2; 10 nucleotides align to TRBD1. The germline V gene encodes CDR1 SGHVS and CDR2 FNYEAQ. This CDR3 comprises 15 residues. Trimming at V came to 5 bases and at J to 5 bases, leaving 5 bases not matched to a gene. The DNA for the CDR3 is TGTGCCAGCAGCGTACGACAGGGGGCAACCGGGGAGCTGTTTTTT. Its protein product is CASSVRQGATGELFF.

The chain joins TRBV6-1 to TRBJ2-3, with D hard to call. The germline CDR1 and CDR2 sequences are MNHNS and SASEGT. There are 14 residues in the CDR3. V lost 7 bases to trimming and J lost 1 base, with 12 bases between them. This CDR3 is CASNTIWGTDTQYF. For the CDR3, the DNA is TGTGCCAGCAACACTATCTGGGGCACAGATACGCAGTATTTT.

This clonotype has ten or more counts. The rearrangement links TRBV20-1 to TRBJ1-1; 7 nucleotides line up with TRBD1. V lost 4 bases, J lost 6 bases, and 8 bases stayed unmatched. The CDR3 spans 13 residues. Germline CDR1 is DFQATT and CDR2 is SNEGSKA (reference sequence). The CDR3 bases are TGCAGTGCTATCAGACAGGGTACTTCTGAAGCTTTCTTT. This translates into CSAIRQGTSEAFF.

This clonotype was counted a few times. V gene TRBV20-1 combines with J gene TRBJ2-4; possible D gene TRBD1, 6 bases. The CDR3 has 16 amino acids. V gave up 3 bases and J gave up 5 bases, with 20 bases separating them. Germline V gene sequence: CDR1 DFQATT, CDR2 SNEGSKA (reference sequence). This chain's CDR3 is CSASPLQGRAENIQYF. Here the CDR3 DNA reads TGCAGTGCTAGCCCACTACAGGGACGTGCCGAAAACATTCAGTACTTC.

There are a few counts of this clonotype. The chain couples TRBV3-1 to TRBJ1-6, with 9 bases matching TRBD1. V was clipped by 6 bases and J by 10 bases; unmatched bases: 10. From germline, CDR1 is LGHDT and CDR2 YNNKEL (reference sequence). The CDR3 runs 15 residues. The DNA of the CDR3 is TGTGCCAGCAGTCGCTTACAGGGGGCAAACTCACCCCTCCACTTT. Its translation: CASSRLQGANSPLHF. The whole variable domain, filled in from reference TRBV3-1 and TRBJ1-6, reads DTAVSQTPKYLVTQMGNDKSIKCEQNLGHDTMYWYKQDSKKFLKIMFSYNNKELIINETVPNRFSPKSPDKAHLNLHINSLELGDSAVYFCASSRLQGANSPLHFGNGTRLTVT.

J is TRBJ2-1 and V is TRBV29-1; D is ambiguous. Germline-derived CDR1 and CDR2 are SQVTM and ANQGSEA. This CDR3 has 13 residues. V was clipped by 7 bases and J by 1 base, with 11 bases between them. CDR3 amino acids: CSASRFSYNEQFF. DNA of the CDR3: TGCAGCGCGAGTCGGTTTTCCTACAATGAGCAGTTCTTC.

This chain uses TRBV2 with TRBJ2-3; D is possibly TRBD2 (7 bases). Trimming stripped 5 bases from V and 3 bases from J, with 15 bases between. The CDR3 has 15 amino acids. Germline V gene sequence: CDR1 SNHLY, CDR2 FYNNEI. CDR3 in amino acids: CASSNRGRGTDTQYF. The CDR3 nucleotides read TGTGCCAGCAGTAATAGGGGGAGGGGGACAGATACGCAGTATTTT.

CDR3 loop: CASSEARITNYGYTF. CDR3 coding DNA: TGTGCCAGCAGTGAAGCCCGGATAACTAACTATGGCTACACCTTC. V is TRBV2 and J is TRBJ1-2, with no clear D. The germline V gene encodes CDR1 SNHLY and CDR2 FYNNEI. Trimming took off 0 bases at V and 0 bases at J, with 8 bases between the two ends. The length of the CDR3 is 15 residues.

In regard to this clonotype: An end of the junction differs from the germline gene, which may be a read error. The rearrangement links TRBV20-1 to TRBJ2-5; the D gene is possibly TRBD1 (6 bases). Germline CDR1 is DFQATT and CDR2 is SNEGSKA (reference sequence). The CDR3 runs to 11 residues. CDR3 nucleotide sequence: TGCAGTGCTAGAGCCCGGGACACCGTGAACTTC. Protein: CSARARDTVNF.

This clonotype showed up just a few times. J is TRBJ2-1 and V is TRBV5-6; 7 bases align to TRBD2. The CDR3 consists of 14 residues. The germline CDR1 and CDR2 sequences are SGHDT and YYEEEE. With V trimmed by 6 bases and J by 2 bases, 5 bases remained unmatched. The CDR3 reads CASTSLAAYNEQFF. For the CDR3, the DNA is TGTGCCAGCACCAGCCTAGCGGCCTACAATGAGCAGTTCTTC.

The sample holds a few counts of this clonotype. The J gene is TRBJ2-5, the V gene TRBV24-1; D perhaps matches TRBD2 (6 bases). This CDR3 has 13 residues. CDR1 is KGHDR, CDR2 SFDVKD, per germline. V gave up 5 bases and J gave up 5 bases, with 11 bases separating them. The CDR3 spells CATSAASVETQYF. The CDR3 DNA reads TGTGCCACCAGTGCCGCTAGCGTTGAGACCCAGTACTTC.

The rearrangement uses TRBV15 and TRBJ2-2, with 7 bases that match TRBD1. The CDR3 is 16 amino acids. The V and J ends lost 1 base and 7 bases, in that order; junction bases with no gene match: 9. CDR1 and CDR2 from the germline V gene are LNHNV and YYDKDF (reference sequence). In DNA form, the CDR3 reads TGTGCCACCAGCAGAGTGGTCAGGGGGTTTGTCGGGGAGCTGTTTTTT. Protein sequence: CATSRVVRGFVGELFF.

This clonotype was counted a few times. The genes are TRBV10-3 and TRBJ2-3, with TRBD2 as a possible D gene (7 bases). This CDR3 comprises 16 residues. The V end was cut by 0 bases, the J end by 6 bases, with 16 bases between. Per germline, CDR1 ENHRY and CDR2 SYGVKD. The CDR3: CAISESRGRLEDTQYF. The CDR3 DNA sequence: TGTGCCATCAGTGAGTCGCGGGGGCGACTTGAGGATACGCAGTATTTT.